The rows below give T cell receptor beta chains drawn from one sample of a study of a mutant IDH1 vaccine in newly diagnosed glioma. No antigens are known for them. Sequencing used immunoSEQ multiplex PCR; TCRdb keeps in-frame clones, though not all of them. The sample holds some 10,000 clones, approximately 85% seen once. This specimen consisted of PBMCs, obtained from a glioma patient whose treatment included an IDH1 peptide vaccine. These receptor sequences come from a man aged 25 to 40 with glioma. Each CDR3 is given with its conserved first and last residue. The D gene is left open where the match is weak. The listing skips clone size in some rows; elsewhere it reads once, few, many or a size class.

j_gene | abundance | d_gene | v_gene | len | CDR3nt | CDR3aa
TRBJ1-4 | - | TRBD1 | TRBV29-1 | 13 | TGCAGCGCCACAGGGGCAACTAATGAAAAACTGTTTTTT | CSATGATNEKLFF
TRBJ1-2 | - | TRBD1 | TRBV19 | 15 | TGTGCCAGTAGTACTGGGACAGGGGGCCGTGGTGGCTACACCTTC | CASSTGTGGRGGYTF
TRBJ1-4 | - | - | TRBV2 | 17 | TGTGCCAGCATCCAAGATAGGGGTGTTGGAACTAATGAAAAACTGTTTTTT | CASIQDRGVGTNEKLFF
TRBJ2-7 | - | - | TRBV7-8 | 14 | TGTGCCAGCAGCAGTCCGGCCAGCTCCTACGAGCAGTACTTC | CASSSPASSYEQYF
TRBJ2-1 | - | TRBD2 | TRBV19 | 16 | TGTGCCAGTAGGGATAGAGGGAGGGCCTCTTACAATGAGCAGTTCTTC | CASRDRGRASYNEQFF
TRBJ1-1 | - | - | TRBV11-1 | 13 | TGTGCCAGCAGCTCGCAGACAGGCACTGAAGCTTTCTTT | CASSSQTGTEAFF
TRBJ1-1 | - | - | TRBV5-1 | 13 | TGCGCCAGCAGCTTGAGCGGGGGCACTGAAGCTTTCTTT | CASSLSGGTEAFF
TRBJ1-1 | few | - | TRBV5-6 | 12 | TGTGCCAGCAGCTTACCTTATACTGAAGCTTTCTTT | CASSLPYTEAFF
TRBJ1-5 | - | - | TRBV7-9 | 15 | TGTGCCAGCAGCACCGACATGGGACGCAATCAGCCCCAGCATTTT | CASSTDMGRNQPQHF
TRBJ1-1 | - | - | TRBV19 | 13 | TGTGCCAGTAGGAGTCTTATACACACTGAAGCTTTCTTT | CASRSLIHTEAFF
TRBJ1-5 | once | TRBD1 | TRBV5-8 | 15 | TGTGCCAGCAGCTTGGATGGGACAGGGCCTCAGCCCCAGCATTTT | CASSLDGTGPQPQHF
TRBJ2-5 | - | TRBD2 | TRBV2 | 17 | TGTGCCAGCAGTGAAGAAACCCTAGCGGCCGGGGGAGAGACCCAGTACTTC | CASSEETLAAGGETQYF
TRBJ1-1 | - | - | TRBV23-1 | 17 | TGCGCCAGCAGCAAAGGCGGGGTTAGGGACCTGAACACTGAAGCTTTCTTT | CASSKGGVRDLNTEAFF
TRBJ1-1 | - | TRBD1 | TRBV19 | 12 | TGTGCCACAGGGCAGGGGGAGAGTGAAGCTTTCTTT | CATGQGESEAFF
TRBJ2-1 | - | - | TRBV7-8 | 12 | TGTGCCAGCACGGCAAGCGACAATGAGCAGTTCTTC | CASTASDNEQFF
TRBJ2-7 | - | - | TRBV2 | 12 | TGTGCCAGCAGGGACACTACCTACGAGCAGTACTTC | CASRDTTYEQYF
TRBJ2-2 | - | TRBD2 | TRBV10-1 | 17 | TGCGCCAGCAGTGAGTCGGGACTAGTCGCGAACACCGGGGAGCTGTTTTTT | CASSESGLVANTGELFF
TRBJ2-1 | - | TRBD2 | TRBV10-3 | 15 | TGTGCCATCAGTGAGCCGACTAGCGTTGGAAGTGAGCAGTTCTTC | CAISEPTSVGSEQFF
TRBJ2-1 | - | - | TRBV10-2 | 14 | TGCGCCAGCAGTGAGTCGGTCGGTTACAATGAGCAGTTCTTC | CASSESVGYNEQFF
TRBJ2-1 | once | - | TRBV29-1 | 9 | TGCAGCGTTGATTACGAGCAGTTCTTC | CSVDYEQFF
TRBJ2-7 | - | TRBD1 | TRBV29-1 | 14 | TGCAGCGTTGAAGATCGGGACAGCTCCTACGAGCAGTACTTC | CSVEDRDSSYEQYF
TRBJ1-2 | - | - | TRBV5-6 | 14 | TGTGCCAGCAGCTTGTCGGGGGGGAACTATGGCTACACCTTC | CASSLSGGNYGYTF
TRBJ2-7 | - | - | TRBV11-3 | 15 | TGTGCCAGCAGCCCGACGAGGGGGAGCTCCTACGAGCAGTACTTC | CASSPTRGSSYEQYF
TRBJ2-7 | medium-sized | TRBD2 | TRBV6-5 | 15 | TGTGCCAGCAGTCGGCGGCTAGCGGGAGAGTACGAGCAGTACTTC | CASSRRLAGEYEQYF
TRBJ1-4 | - | TRBD1 | TRBV6-5 | 15 | TGTGCCAGCAGTTACGCTCAGGGGGCGGGTGAAAAACTGTTTTTT | CASSYAQGAGEKLFF
TRBJ1-2 | - | TRBD1 | TRBV7-9 | 14 | TGTGCCAGCAGCTTGGCGACAGGGGACGGTGGCTACACCTTC | CASSLATGDGGYTF
TRBJ1-3 | once | - | TRBV18 | 16 | TGTGCCAGCTCACCGTCCGGAGTAGTAGGTGGAAACACCATATATTTT | CASSPSGVVGGNTIYF
TRBJ2-3 | - | - | TRBV10-3 | 13 | TGTGCCATCAGTGATCCAGTTACAGATACGCAGTATTTT | CAISDPVTDTQYF
TRBJ1-5 | few | - | TRBV21-1 | 9 | TGTGCCAGCAGCCCCCCCCAGCATTTT | CASSPPQHF
TRBJ1-1 | few | - | TRBV4-2 | 17 | TGTGCCAGCAGCCAAGATGAGGCCGGCCAGGGGAGGACTGAAGCTTTCTTT | CASSQDEAGQGRTEAFF
TRBJ1-1 | - | - | TRBV30 | 13 | TGTGCCTGGAGTGTACCCTCGGGGACTGAAGCTTTCTTT | CAWSVPSGTEAFF
TRBJ1-6 | - | - | TRBV5-1 | 14 | TGCGCCAGCAGCCCGGACAGTATGGACTCACCCCTCCACTTT | CASSPDSMDSPLHF
TRBJ2-2 | - | TRBD1 | TRBV5-1 | 14 | TGCGCCAGCAGGGACAGGCCAAACACCGGGGAGCTGTTTTTT | CASRDRPNTGELFF
TRBJ1-5 | - | - | TRBV5-6 | 17 | TGTGCCAGCAGCTCCCGGGGGGACAACCGGTTTCGGCAGCCCCAGCATTTT | CASSSRGDNRFRQPQHF
TRBJ1-4 | - | - | TRBV6-1 | 15 | TGTGCCAGCAGTGTCCCGACAACAACTAATGAAAAACTGTTTTTT | CASSVPTTTNEKLFF
TRBJ2-3 | - | TRBD2 | TRBV29-1 | 13 | TGCAGCGTTACTAGCGGGGCTTCTGTGCCGCAGTATTTT | CSVTSGASVPQYF
TRBJ2-5 | - | TRBD1 | TRBV5-1 | 14 | TGCGCCAGCAGCTTCGGACAGGGATTGGAGACCCAGTACTTC | CASSFGQGLETQYF
TRBJ2-5 | once | - | TRBV30 | 14 | TGTGCCTGGACCGGCGTGGTGGGGGGAGAGACCCAGTACTTC | CAWTGVVGGETQYF
TRBJ2-3 | - | - | TRBV4-1 | 14 | TGCGCCAGCAGCCAAGAAGGTTCTCGAGATACGCAGTATTTT | CASSQEGSRDTQYF
TRBJ1-1 | few | TRBD1 | TRBV6-1 | 14 | TGTGCCGCCGCCCGGACAGGGGAGGGGACTGAAGCTTTCTTT | CAAARTGEGTEAFF
TRBJ2-5 | - | - | TRBV5-4 | 12 | TGTGCCAGCAGCTCCCCCCGGGAGACCCAGTACTTC | CASSSPRETQYF
TRBJ2-1 | - | TRBD2 | TRBV4-2 | 16 | TGTGCCAGCAGCCAAGAGACTAGCGGGTCCTACAATGAGCAGTTCTTC | CASSQETSGSYNEQFF
TRBJ1-2 | - | - | TRBV25-1 | 13 | TGTGCCAGCAGTGATTCACATTCCTATGGCTACACCTTC | CASSDSHSYGYTF
TRBJ2-7 | - | - | TRBV6-1 | 15 | TGTGCCAGCTCGCCCTTCTGGGGGGTCACCTACGAGCAGTACTTC | CASSPFWGVTYEQYF
TRBJ2-1 | - | TRBD1 | TRBV11-2 | 16 | TGTGCCAGCAGCCTAGACAGGGGGCGGTCCTACAATGAGCAGTTCTTC | CASSLDRGRSYNEQFF
TRBJ2-4 | - | - | TRBV7-2 | 16 | TGTGCCAGCAGCTTAGGGCCTGACAGAGCCAAAAACATTCAGTACTTC | CASSLGPDRAKNIQYF
TRBJ2-1 | few | - | TRBV2 | 13 | TGTGCCAGCGAAGGTCAGGGGCTAGGGGAGCAGTTCTTC | CASEGQGLGEQFF
TRBJ2-1 | - | - | TRBV9 | 13 | TGTGCCAGCAGCGTAGGTCTAGGCAATGAGCAGTTCTTC | CASSVGLGNEQFF
TRBJ2-3 | - | - | TRBV5-1 | 12 | TGCGCCAGCAGCTTGGAAGGAGATACGCAGTATTTT | CASSLEGDTQYF
TRBJ2-1 | - | TRBD2 | TRBV6-5 | 16 | TGTGCCAGCAGTTTCCAACTAGCGGGAGACTCTAATGAGCAGTTCTTC | CASSFQLAGDSNEQFF
TRBJ1-3 | few | TRBD1 | TRBV9 | 15 | TGTGCCAGCAGCCTGGGACAGGGGTCCGGAAACACCATATATTTT | CASSLGQGSGNTIYF
TRBJ2-7 | - | - | TRBV5-5 | 14 | TGTGCCAGCAGCTTGGGGGCAGGGCGCTACGAGCAGTACTTC | CASSLGAGRYEQYF
TRBJ2-7 | - | - | TRBV2 | 14 | TGTGCCAGCAGTCGGGACGGACGCCCCTACGAGCAGTACTTC | CASSRDGRPYEQYF
TRBJ2-7 | - | - | TRBV7-9 | 14 | TGTGCCAGCAGCCCGACAGCGGTTTCCTACGAGCAGTACTTC | CASSPTAVSYEQYF
TRBJ1-4 | - | TRBD1 | TRBV2 | 15 | TGTGCCAGCAGGGGCGGACAGGGGAATAATGAAAAACTGTTTTTT | CASRGGQGNNEKLFF
TRBJ2-7 | - | TRBD2 | TRBV10-2 | 16 | TGCGCCAGCAGGGGACTAGCGGACACCATCTCCTACGAGCAGTACTTC | CASRGLADTISYEQYF
TRBJ2-7 | - | - | TRBV29-1 | 13 | TGCAGCGTTGAAACCGGGTCTCTCTACGAGCAGTACTTC | CSVETGSLYEQYF
TRBJ2-5 | - | TRBD2 | TRBV7-6 | 15 | TGTGCCAGCAGCTTGGGACTAGCGGGAGTTGAGACCCAGTACTTC | CASSLGLAGVETQYF
TRBJ1-2 | - | - | TRBV11-2 | 16 | TGTGCCAGCAGCCCCCGGCCGGCCGGAGGGAACTATGGCTACACCTTC | CASSPRPAGGNYGYTF
TRBJ1-4 | - | - | TRBV6-1 | 14 | TGTGCCAGCAGTGAAGGAGGGCTAGGTGAAAAACTGTTTTTT | CASSEGGLGEKLFF